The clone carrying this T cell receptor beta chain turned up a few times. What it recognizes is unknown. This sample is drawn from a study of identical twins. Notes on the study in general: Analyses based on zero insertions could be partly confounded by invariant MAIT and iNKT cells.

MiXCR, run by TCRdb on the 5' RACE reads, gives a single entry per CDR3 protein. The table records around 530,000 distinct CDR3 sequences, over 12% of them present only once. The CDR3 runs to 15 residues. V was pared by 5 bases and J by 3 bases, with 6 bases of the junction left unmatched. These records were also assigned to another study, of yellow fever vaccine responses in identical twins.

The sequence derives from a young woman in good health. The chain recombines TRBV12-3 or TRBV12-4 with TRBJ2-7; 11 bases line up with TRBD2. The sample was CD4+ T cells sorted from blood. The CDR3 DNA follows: TGTGCCAGCAGTCGCCTAGCGGGAGGAAACTACGAGCAGTACTTC. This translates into CASSRLAGGNYEQYF.